These 21 T cell receptor beta chains originate from one sample sequenced in a study of TIL therapy for anti-PD-1-resistant metastatic lung cancer. The immunoSEQ assay was v3. Assay used: immunoSEQ multiplex PCR; TCRdb lists only in-frame clones, some missing. Seen here are about 50,000 clones, 71% observed once, and the top ten hold 5.6%. Time point here: pre-treatment sample, taken before nivolumab and TIL therapy. Most excised metastases sampled were pleural nodules or supraclavicular lymph nodes. The sample was tumor tissue, taken at baseline. The receptors were sampled from a person between 30 and 80 years old with non-small cell lung cancer.

The sample holds a few counts of this clone. The gene calls are TRBV6-5 and TRBJ1-2; D possibly corresponds to TRBD1 (6 bases). V lost 2 bases, J lost 3 bases, and 13 bases lay in between. The CDR3 is made up of 15 amino acids. From germline, CDR1 is MNHEY and CDR2 SVGAGI. The CDR3 reads CASSYETDSYYGYTF. In DNA form, the CDR3 reads TGTGCCAGCAGTTACGAGACGGACAGCTACTATGGCTACACCTTC.

The V call is TRBV27, the J call TRBJ2-1; D unclear. This CDR3 has 14 residues. Germline CDR1 MNHEY, CDR2 SMNVEV (reference sequence). V lost 5 bases, J lost 8 bases, and 16 bases lay in between. The CDR3 loop is CASSTQLLSYEQFF. The CDR3 DNA sequence: TGTGCCAGCAGTACGCAACTCCTTAGCTATGAGCAGTTCTTC.

V is TRBV4-3 and J is TRBJ2-5; D might be TRBD2 (5 bases). Trimming shortened V by 1 base and J by 5 bases, and 17 bases separated the two germline ends. The CDR3 loop spans 16 amino acids. Germline CDR1 LGHNA, CDR2 YSLEER. The CDR3 bases are TGCGCCAGCAGCCAAGGCACCGCGAGCCGCGGGGAGACCCAGTACTTC. Its translation is CASSQGTASRGETQYF.

The chain links TRBV29-1 to TRBJ2-3; 8 nucleotides agree with TRBD2. This CDR3 has 14 residues. The junction had 11 bases not matched to a gene; V was cut back by 4 bases and J by 8 bases. The germline gives CDR1 SQVTM, CDR2 ANQGSEA. This chain's CDR3 is CSVVSGGIERTQYF. The CDR3 DNA reads as TGCAGCGTTGTTTCGGGGGGGATTGAGCGTACGCAGTATTTT.

The chain carries TRBV15 and TRBJ2-3; either TRBD1 or TRBD2 may fit D (5 bases each). Germline lookup yields CDR1 LNHNV and CDR2 YYDKDF (reference sequence). This CDR3 is 13 amino acids long. V was cut by 7 bases and J by 5 bases, with 13 bases left in between. The CDR3 DNA follows: TGTGCCACCAAGGGACCCACTAGAGATACGCAGTATTTT. Translated: CATKGPTRDTQYF.

This clone has a handful of counts. The chain employs TRBV6-1 and TRBJ1-2; no firm D call. CDR1 is MNHNS, CDR2 SASEGT, per germline. Trimming removed 0 bases from V and 4 bases from J, with 12 bases in between. CDR3 length equals 15 residues. The DNA for the CDR3 is TGTGCCAGCAGTGAAGCCGGACTCCGAGTCTATGGCTACACCTTC. Its translation is CASSEAGLRVYGYTF.

The rearrangement links TRBV30 to TRBJ2-6, with D unclear. CDR1 and CDR2 from the germline V gene are GTSNPN and SVGIG (reference sequence). V dropped 4 bases and J dropped 4 bases, with 8 bases sitting between them. The CDR3 consists of 13 residues. CDR3 region: CAWTKSGANVLTF. The CDR3 DNA reads as TGTGCCTGGACTAAATCCGGGGCCAACGTCCTGACTTTC.

This clone has just one count. V usage is TRBV7-2 and J usage is TRBJ1-6, with TRBD1 matching 7 bases. The germline V gene encodes CDR1 SGHTA and CDR2 FQGNSA. The CDR3 totals 15 residues. V lost 4 bases, J lost 10 bases, and 10 bases stayed unmatched. CDR3 DNA sequence: TGTGCCAGCAGCTACCGACAGGGAAGTATATCACCCCTCCACTTT. Translating gives CASSYRQGSISPLHF.

This clone was counted once. The V and J genes are TRBV10-3 and TRBJ2-7; 8 bases line up with TRBD2. Germline V lookup: CDR1 ENHRY, CDR2 SYGVKD. V gave up 4 bases and J gave up 0 bases; unmatched junction bases: 2. The CDR3 has 14 residues. CDR3 amino acids: CAISASGYSYEQYF. CDR3 sequence (DNA): TGTGCCATCAGTGCTAGCGGGTACTCCTACGAGCAGTACTTC.

This clone was recorded a few times. V usage is TRBV15 and J usage is TRBJ2-3; TRBD2 agrees at 13 bases. This CDR3 is 18 amino acids long. Germline-derived CDR1 and CDR2 are LNHNV and YYDKDF (reference sequence). V dropped 4 bases and J dropped 3; count of bases not matched to a gene: 10. The CDR3 spells CATSIVIGLAGVTDTQYF. The CDR3 DNA reads TGTGCCACCAGCATCGTTATAGGACTAGCGGGGGTAACAGATACGCAGTATTTT.

This clone was observed a handful of times. This chain joins TRBV5-4 and TRBJ1-2; no firm D call. Germline V CDR1 and CDR2: SGHNT, YYREEE (reference sequence). V lost 0 bases and J 1 base, leaving 7 bases between the germline ends. The CDR3 extends over 14 amino acids. CDR3 protein: CASSLGVINYGYTF. CDR3 DNA sequence: TGTGCCAGCAGCTTGGGGGTGATTAACTATGGCTACACCTTC.

The chain couples TRBV7-2 to TRBJ2-5, with D possibly called TRBD1 or TRBD2 (5 bases each). Germline V gene lookup returns CDR1 SGHTA and CDR2 FQGNSA. This CDR3 is built from 14 residues. Trimming took 4 bases from V and 5 from J, leaving 14 bases between them. CDR3 sequence (DNA): TGTGCCAGCAGCTACGCGAGGGGCTGGGAGACCCAGTACTTC. It translates to CASSYARGWETQYF.

The chain couples TRBV15 to TRBJ1-5; D not resolved. The CDR3 is 18 amino acids. Germline V CDR1 and CDR2: LNHNV, YYDKDF (reference sequence). V lost 5 bases to trimming and J lost 1 base, with 21 bases between them. CDR3 residues: CATSSRKVGPGSNQPQHF. The CDR3 nucleotides are TGTGCCACCAGCTCACGTAAGGTAGGCCCCGGAAGCAATCAGCCCCAGCATTTT. Combining the CDR3 with reference TRBV15 and TRBJ1-5 gives the whole variable domain DAMVIQNPRYQVTQFGKPVTLSCSQTLNHNVMYWYQQKSSQAPKLLFHYYDKDFNNEADTPDNFQSRRPNTSFCFLDIRSPGLGDTAMYLCATSSRKVGPGSNQPQHFGDGTRLSIL.

This sequence joins TRBV5-1 and TRBJ1-2; the match to TRBD1 covers 7 bases. The germline V gene has CDR1 SGHRS and CDR2 YFSETQ. Trimming cost V 4 bases and J 10 bases; bases outside gene matches: 7. The CDR3 extends over 12 amino acids. CDR3 DNA: TGCGCCAGCAGCCTCGACAGGGCCTCCTACACCTTC. Protein: CASSLDRASYTF.

The V call is TRBV15, the J call TRBJ2-3; tentative D call: TRBD2 (6 bases). The CDR3 contains 15 residues. Trimming removed 0 bases at V and 2 bases at J, with 9 bases between. Germline loops: CDR1 LNHNV, CDR2 YYDKDF (reference sequence). The CDR3 nucleotides are TGTGCCACCAGCAGAGACCGGGACTCCACAGATACGCAGTATTTT. This sequence encodes CATSRDRDSTDTQYF.

This chain links TRBV7-8 with TRBJ2-5, with 8 bases that match TRBD2. The V segment lost 5 bases and the J segment 5 bases; nucleotides outside the gene matches: 13. The length of the CDR3 is 16 residues. The germline V gene encodes CDR1 SGHVS and CDR2 FQNEAQ. In DNA form, the CDR3 reads TGTGCCAGCAGCATACCTACGGGGGGGCCAGGGGAGACCCAGTACTTC. Amino acids: CASSIPTGGPGETQYF.

The chain couples TRBV7-2 to TRBJ1-3; D not certain. V was clipped by 3 bases and J by 1 base, with 13 bases between them. CDR3 size: 16 residues. Germline V lookup: CDR1 SGHTA, CDR2 FQGNSA. CDR3 sequence reads: CASSFMGGLSGNTIYF. Here the CDR3 DNA reads TGTGCCAGCAGCTTCATGGGCGGTCTTTCTGGAAACACCATATATTTT.

The gene calls are TRBV19 and TRBJ1-1; tentative D call: TRBD1 (5 bases). The CDR3 covers 14 residues. Germline CDR1 is LNHDA and CDR2 is SQIVND (reference sequence). With 7 bases removed from V and 5 bases from J, the gap between germline ends came to 17 bases. CDR3 sequence (DNA): TGTGCCAGTACCCCGGGACGCCGGGAAACTGAAGCTTTCTTT. It specifies CASTPGRRETEAFF.

The rearrangement joins TRBV19 to TRBJ1-1; D perhaps matches TRBD1 (5 bases). CDR1 and CDR2 from the germline V gene are LNHDA and SQIVND (reference sequence). V was clipped by 3 bases and J by 5 bases, with 13 bases between them. This CDR3 is built from 14 residues. In DNA form, the CDR3 reads TGTGCCAGTAGTATTTCCAGGGTTAGGACTGAAGCTTTCTTT. It codes for CASSISRVRTEAFF.

The rearrangement uses TRBV7-9 and TRBJ2-7; tentative D call: TRBD2 (7 bases). This CDR3 has 14 residues. Germline V gene lookup returns CDR1 SEHNR and CDR2 FQNEAQ (reference sequence). The germline V and J ends were trimmed by 0 bases and 11 bases, with 17 bases remaining between them. CDR3 sequence (DNA): TGTGCCAGCAGCTTAGCAGGGGGGGGCGGAAGCGAGTACTTC. It encodes CASSLAGGGGSEYF.

CDR3 DNA: TGTGCCAGCAGATCGGGACTAGCGGGGGGCCAAGAGACCCAGTACTTC. This encodes CASRSGLAGGQETQYF. The chain carries TRBV6-6 and TRBJ2-5, with 15 bases lining up with TRBD2. The length of the CDR3 is 16 residues. Germline V gene lookup returns CDR1 MNHNY and CDR2 SVGAGI (reference sequence). V trimming: 6 bases; J trimming: 1 base; junction bases outside the gene matches: 3.